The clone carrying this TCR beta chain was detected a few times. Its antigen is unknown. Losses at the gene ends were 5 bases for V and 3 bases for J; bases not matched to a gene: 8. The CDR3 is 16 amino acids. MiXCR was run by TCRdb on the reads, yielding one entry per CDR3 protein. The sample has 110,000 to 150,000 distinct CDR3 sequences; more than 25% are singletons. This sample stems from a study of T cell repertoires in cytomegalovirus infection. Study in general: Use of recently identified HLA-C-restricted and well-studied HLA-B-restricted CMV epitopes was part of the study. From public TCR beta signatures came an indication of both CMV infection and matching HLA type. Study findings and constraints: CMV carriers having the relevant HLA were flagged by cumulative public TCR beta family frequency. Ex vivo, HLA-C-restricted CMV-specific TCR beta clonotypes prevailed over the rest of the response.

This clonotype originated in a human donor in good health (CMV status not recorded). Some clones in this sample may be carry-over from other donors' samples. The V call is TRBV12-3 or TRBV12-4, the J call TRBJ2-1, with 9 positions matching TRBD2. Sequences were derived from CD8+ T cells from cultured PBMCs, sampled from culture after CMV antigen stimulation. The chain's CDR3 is CASSPPSGVHYNEQFF. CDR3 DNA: TGTGCCAGCAGTCCTCCTAGCGGGGTGCACTACAATGAGCAGTTCTTC.